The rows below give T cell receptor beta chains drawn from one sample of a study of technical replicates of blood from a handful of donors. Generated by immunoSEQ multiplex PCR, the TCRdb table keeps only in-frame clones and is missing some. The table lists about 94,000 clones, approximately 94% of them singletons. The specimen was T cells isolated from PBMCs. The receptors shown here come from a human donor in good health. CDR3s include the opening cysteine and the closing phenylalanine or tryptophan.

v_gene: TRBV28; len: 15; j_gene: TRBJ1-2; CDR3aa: CASRPSIGTGLGYTF
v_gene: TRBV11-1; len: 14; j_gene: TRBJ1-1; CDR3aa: CASSLDRWNTEAFF
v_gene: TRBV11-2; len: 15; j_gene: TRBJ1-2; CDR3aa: CASSLDGIPRDGYTF
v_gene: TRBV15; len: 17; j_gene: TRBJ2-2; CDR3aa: CATSRGREGPNTGELFF
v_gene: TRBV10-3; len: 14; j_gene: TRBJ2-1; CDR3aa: CAISERESYNEQFF
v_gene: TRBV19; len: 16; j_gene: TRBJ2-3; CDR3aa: CASSIARGVGADTQYF
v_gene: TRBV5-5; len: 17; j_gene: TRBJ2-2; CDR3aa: CASSRDRVGFRAGELFF
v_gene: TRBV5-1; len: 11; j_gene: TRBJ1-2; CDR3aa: CASSLGQGAHF
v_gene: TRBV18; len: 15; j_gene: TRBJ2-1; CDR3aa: CASSPFPIRDRRQFF
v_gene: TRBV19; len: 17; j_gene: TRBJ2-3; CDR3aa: CASSIGRTSGSPDTQYF
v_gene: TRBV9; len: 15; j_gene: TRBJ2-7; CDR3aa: CASSGRDTAYGEQYF
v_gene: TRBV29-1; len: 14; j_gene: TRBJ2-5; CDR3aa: CSVVAELYQETQYF
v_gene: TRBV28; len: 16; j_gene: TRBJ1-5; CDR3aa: CASSYPGTGPVSYQHF
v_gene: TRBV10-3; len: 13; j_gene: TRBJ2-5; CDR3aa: CAISVRAGETQYF
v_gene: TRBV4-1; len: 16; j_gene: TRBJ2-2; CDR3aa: CASSLKLLAETGELFF
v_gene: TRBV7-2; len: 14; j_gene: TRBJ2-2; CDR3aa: CASSFGRTTGELFF
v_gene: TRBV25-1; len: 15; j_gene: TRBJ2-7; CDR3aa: CASSEWGRVLNEQYF
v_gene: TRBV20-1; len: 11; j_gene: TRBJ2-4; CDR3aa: CSATVRDIQYF
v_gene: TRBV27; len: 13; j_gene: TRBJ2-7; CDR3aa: CASSLSLSYEQYF
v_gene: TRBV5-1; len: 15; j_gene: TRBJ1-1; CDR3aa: CASSETTGMNTEAFF
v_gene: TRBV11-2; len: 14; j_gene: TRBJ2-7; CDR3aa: CASSLTGGSYEQYF
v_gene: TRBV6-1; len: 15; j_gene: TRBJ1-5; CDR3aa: CASSEWAGKNQPQHF
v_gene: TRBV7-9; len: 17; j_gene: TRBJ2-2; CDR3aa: CASRDKPGLALGGELFF
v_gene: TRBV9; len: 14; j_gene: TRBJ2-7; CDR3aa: CASSVGVGNYEQYF
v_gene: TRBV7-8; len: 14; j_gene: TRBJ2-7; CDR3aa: CASSSGTLSYEQYF
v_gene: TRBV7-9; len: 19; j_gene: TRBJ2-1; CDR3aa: CASSSTRPSGRFTYNEQFF
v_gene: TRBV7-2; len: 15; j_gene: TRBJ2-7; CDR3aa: CASSSVAGGPNEQYF
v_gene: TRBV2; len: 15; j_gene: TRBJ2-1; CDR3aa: CASIGTSGRIDEQFF
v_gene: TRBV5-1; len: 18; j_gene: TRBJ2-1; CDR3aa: CASSLETGQGDPYNEQFF
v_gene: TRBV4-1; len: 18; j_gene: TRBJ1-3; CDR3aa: CASSQGRQSGRSGNTIYF
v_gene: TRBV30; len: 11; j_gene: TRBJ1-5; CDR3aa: CAWSDRDRQHF
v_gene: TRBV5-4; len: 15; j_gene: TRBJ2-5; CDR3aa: CASSGDRGRGETQYF
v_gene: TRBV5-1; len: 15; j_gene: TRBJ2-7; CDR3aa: CASSLVSGGPYEQYF
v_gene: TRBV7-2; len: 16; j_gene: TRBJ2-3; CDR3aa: CASSQPASGNVYTQYF
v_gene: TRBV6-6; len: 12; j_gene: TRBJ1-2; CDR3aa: CATGPRVHGYTF
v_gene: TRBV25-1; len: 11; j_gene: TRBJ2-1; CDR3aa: CASSETNEQFF
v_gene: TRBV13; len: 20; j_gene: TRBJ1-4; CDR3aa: CASSSGTPLGPVGVNEKLFF
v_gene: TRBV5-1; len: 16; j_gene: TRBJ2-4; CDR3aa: CASSLPGEGGKNIQYF
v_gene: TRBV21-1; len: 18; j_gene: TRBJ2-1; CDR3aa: CASSKIPTVAGRRNEQFF
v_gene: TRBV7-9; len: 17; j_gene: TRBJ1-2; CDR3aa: CASSKEPGTGRSYGYTF
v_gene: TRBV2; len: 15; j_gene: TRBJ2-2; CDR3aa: CASRRASGNTGELFF
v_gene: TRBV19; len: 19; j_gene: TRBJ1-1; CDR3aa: CASSANRQGRDPMNTEAFF
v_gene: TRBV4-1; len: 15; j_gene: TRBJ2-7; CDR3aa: CASSQEPTAEGEQYF
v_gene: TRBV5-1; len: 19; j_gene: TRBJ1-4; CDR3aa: CASSPYTGGTTATNEKLFF
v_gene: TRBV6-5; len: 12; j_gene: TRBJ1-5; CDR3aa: CASRQGNQPQHF
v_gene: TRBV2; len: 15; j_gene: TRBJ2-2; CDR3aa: CASSDQGVGTGELFF
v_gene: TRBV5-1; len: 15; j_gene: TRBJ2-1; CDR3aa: CASRTSGGSYNEQFF
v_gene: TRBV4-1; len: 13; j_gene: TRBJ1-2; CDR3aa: CASRPAGNYGYTF
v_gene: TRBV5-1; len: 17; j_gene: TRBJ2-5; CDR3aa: CASSNGLAGGYQETQYF
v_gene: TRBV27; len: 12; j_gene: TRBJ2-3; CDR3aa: CASSRDRDTQYF
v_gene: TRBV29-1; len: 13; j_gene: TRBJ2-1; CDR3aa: CSVSQREVWGQFF
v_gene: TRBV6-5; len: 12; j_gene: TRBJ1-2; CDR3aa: CASSRTGYGYTF
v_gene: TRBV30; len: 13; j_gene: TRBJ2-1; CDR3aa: CAWSLAGGDEQFF
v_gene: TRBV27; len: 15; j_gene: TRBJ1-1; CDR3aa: CASSTPFGQNTEAFF
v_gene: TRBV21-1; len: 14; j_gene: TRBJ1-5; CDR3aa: CASSKSGGNQPQHF
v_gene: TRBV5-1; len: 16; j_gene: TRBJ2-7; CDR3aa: CASSLVTSGRSYEQYF
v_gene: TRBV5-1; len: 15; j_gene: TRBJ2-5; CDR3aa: CASSLDLTSQETQYF
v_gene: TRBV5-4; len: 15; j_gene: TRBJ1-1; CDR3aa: CASSRRTGEDTEAFF
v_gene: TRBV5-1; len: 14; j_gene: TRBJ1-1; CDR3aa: CASSLELGDSEAFF